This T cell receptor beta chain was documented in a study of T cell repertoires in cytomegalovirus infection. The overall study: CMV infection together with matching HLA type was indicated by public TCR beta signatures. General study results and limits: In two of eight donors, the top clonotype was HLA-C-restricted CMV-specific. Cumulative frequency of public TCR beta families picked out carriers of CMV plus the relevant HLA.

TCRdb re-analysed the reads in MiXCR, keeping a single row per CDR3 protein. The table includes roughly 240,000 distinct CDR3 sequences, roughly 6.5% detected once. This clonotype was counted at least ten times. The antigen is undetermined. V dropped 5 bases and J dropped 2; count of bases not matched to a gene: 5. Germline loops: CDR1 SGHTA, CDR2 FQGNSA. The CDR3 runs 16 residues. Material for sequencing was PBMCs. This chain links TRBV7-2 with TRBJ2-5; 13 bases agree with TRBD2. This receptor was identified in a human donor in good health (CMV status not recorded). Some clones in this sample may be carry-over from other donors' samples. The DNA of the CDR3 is TGTGCCAGCAGCACCCGACTAGCGGGGGGTCAAGAGACCCAGTACTTC. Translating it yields CASSTRLAGGQETQYF.